These T cell receptor beta chains were read from a single sample in a study of CD8 T cells in Susac syndrome. Via MiXCR, TCRdb re-called the immunoSEQ multiplex PCR reads, giving one row per CDR3 protein. The sample records 150,000 to 200,000 distinct CDR3 sequences, 90% to 95% being singletons. Sequenced: CD4+ T cells from PBMCs. Every receptor here comes from a human donor with multiple sclerosis. Each CDR3 is given with its conserved first and last residue. A D gene is named only where the DNA matches it firmly. Size is stated for part of the rows, as once, few or many counts, or as a class when the clone is expanded.

J gene	clone size	D gene	V gene	CDR3 DNA	CDR3 protein
TRBJ2-3	.	.	TRBV7-8	TGTGCCAGCAGCGCCGGGACGGCGAATGGCACAGATACGCAGTATTTT	CASSAGTANGTDTQYF
TRBJ2-5	.	.	TRBV11-2	TGTGCCAGCAGCTCCCTAATTGTTCAGACCCAGTACTTC	CASSSLIVQTQYF
TRBJ2-3	.	.	TRBV7-7	TGTGCTAGCAGCTTGACAGTCGCTGATACGCAGTATTTT	CASSLTVADTQYF
TRBJ2-5	.	.	TRBV30	TGTGCCTGGAGCCCAGGGTACCAAGAGACCCAGTACTTC	CAWSPGYQETQYF
TRBJ2-5	once	TRBD1	TRBV5-1	TGCGCCAGCAGCTCGGGACAGGGATACCAAGAGACCCAGTACTTC	CASSSGQGYQETQYF
TRBJ2-5	.	.	TRBV5-4	TGTGCCAGCGGGACCCACGGAGAGACCCAGTACTTC	CASGTHGETQYF
TRBJ1-2	.	TRBD1	TRBV29-1	TGCAGCGTTGGGGACAGGGGCGCGGGCTACACCTTC	CSVGDRGAGYTF
TRBJ2-7	.	.	TRBV5-4	TGTGCCAGCAGCTCTAAATCGGACAGCTACGAGCAGTACTTC	CASSSKSDSYEQYF
TRBJ2-3	once	.	TRBV10-3	TGTGCCATCAGTGAAAGCCGAGATACGCAGTATTTT	CAISESRDTQYF
TRBJ2-1	once	TRBD2	TRBV13	TGTGCCAGCAGCTTCATAGCGGGGGGGCCCTCCAATGAGCAGTTCTTC	CASSFIAGGPSNEQFF
TRBJ1-5	.	.	TRBV20-1	TGCAGTGCTAGAGGGTGGGACACTAATCAGCCCCAGCATTTT	CSARGWDTNQPQHF
TRBJ1-1	.	TRBD1	TRBV2	TGTGCCAGCAGCCGAGGCAGGGGGGGTAACACTGAAGCTTTCTTT	CASSRGRGGNTEAFF
TRBJ1-1	.	.	TRBV18	TGTGCCAGCTCACTGGGACGGAAAGACACTGAAGCTTTCTTT	CASSLGRKDTEAFF
TRBJ1-1	once	TRBD1	TRBV9	TGTGCCAGCAGCCCTAACGTCGACAGGGCGGATACTGAAGCTTTCTTT	CASSPNVDRADTEAFF
TRBJ2-7	once	TRBD2	TRBV12-3/TRBV12-4	TGTGCCAGCAGTTTAGGTGAGGTGCGGGAGGGATACGAGCAGTACTTC	CASSLGEVREGYEQYF
TRBJ2-5	.	TRBD2	TRBV29-1	TGCAGCGTTGGGACTAGCGGGGGGGTCCAGTACTTC	CSVGTSGGVQYF
TRBJ1-4	.	.	TRBV7-9	TGTGCCAGCAGCTTGGGGCAGGGCGAGGAAAAACTGTTTTTT	CASSLGQGEEKLFF
TRBJ2-1	.	.	TRBV20-1	TGCAGTGGAAGTGGGTGGAGCGATGAGCAGTTCTTC	CSGSGWSDEQFF
TRBJ2-4	.	.	TRBV20-1	TGCAGTGCGGGGGGGCTAGCCAAAAACATTCAGTACTTC	CSAGGLAKNIQYF
TRBJ2-3	.	.	TRBV20-1	TGCAGTGCTAGAAAAACAGATACGCAGTATTTT	CSARKTDTQYF
TRBJ2-5	.	TRBD2	TRBV20-1	TGCAGTGCTAGAGATCCGGCGGGAGTGGCTGAGACCCAGTACTTC	CSARDPAGVAETQYF
TRBJ2-7	.	.	TRBV6-6	TGTGCCAGCAATAACATCAGGGGCCACGAGCAGTACTTC	CASNNIRGHEQYF
TRBJ2-1	.	.	TRBV20-1	TGCAGTGGTAGGGGGGCCCTCAGCGAGCAGTTCTTC	CSGRGALSEQFF
TRBJ2-7	.	TRBD1	TRBV18	TGTGCCAGCTCACCACCAACAGGACAGGAGAAAAGGTACGAGCAGTACTTC	CASSPPTGQEKRYEQYF
TRBJ1-4	.	.	TRBV29-1	TGCAGCGCCGCAATTAGGGGTTTCCAACTGTTTTTT	CSAAIRGFQLFF
TRBJ2-2	.	TRBD1	TRBV18	TGTGCCAGCTCACCCTCCTGGACAGGGGGCACCGGGGAGCTGTTTTTT	CASSPSWTGGTGELFF
TRBJ2-7	.	.	TRBV24-1	TGTGCCACCCAGGCGGCAGAGAGTTACGAGCAGTACTTC	CATQAAESYEQYF
TRBJ1-3	few	.	TRBV3-1	TGTGCCAGCAGCCTCGGCAGCTCTGGAAACACCATATATTTT	CASSLGSSGNTIYF
TRBJ1-1	.	.	TRBV12-3/TRBV12-4	TGTGCCAGCAGGGGACGGCTGAACACTGAAGCTTTCTTT	CASRGRLNTEAFF
TRBJ1-5	.	.	TRBV29-1	TGCAGCGTTGCTACAGGGATCAATCAGCCCCAGCATTTT	CSVATGINQPQHF
TRBJ1-1	.	.	TRBV5-1	TGCGCCAGCAGCTTGGTGGGGGAGAGGACTGAAGCTTTCTTT	CASSLVGERTEAFF
TRBJ2-1	.	TRBD2	TRBV6-6	TGTGCCAGCAGCGCTCCTACTAGCGGGAGGGCCTATGAGCAGTTCTTC	CASSAPTSGRAYEQFF
TRBJ2-5	.	.	TRBV29-1	TGCAGCGCCGCCGACCGAGCGGAGACCCAGTACTTC	CSAADRAETQYF
TRBJ2-1	.	.	TRBV12-3/TRBV12-4	TGTGCCAGCAGCCCAGGGCGTGAGCAGTTCTTC	CASSPGREQFF
TRBJ2-3	.	TRBD2	TRBV12-3/TRBV12-4	TGTGCCAGCATCTATGGACTAGCGGAACCTTCAAATGCGCAGTATTTT	CASIYGLAEPSNAQYF
TRBJ1-5	.	.	TRBV6-2/TRBV6-3	TGTGCCAGCACCTACCACCTGGAGCCCCAGCATTTT	CASTYHLEPQHF
TRBJ1-2	once	.	TRBV10-3	TGTGCCATCAGTGACTGGGGACGGGGTAACTATGGCTACACCTTC	CAISDWGRGNYGYTF
TRBJ1-2	.	.	TRBV29-1	TGCAGCGCTGCTCAGGATTCTTCTAACTATGGCTACACCTTC	CSAAQDSSNYGYTF
TRBJ2-1	.	.	TRBV29-1	TGCAGCGCCCATCTGCCGAGGGGAGATTCCTACAATGAGCAGTTCTTC	CSAHLPRGDSYNEQFF
TRBJ2-1	.	.	TRBV24-1	TGTGCCACCAGTGGCGGACCCTACAATGAGCAGTTCTTC	CATSGGPYNEQFF
TRBJ2-4	.	.	TRBV12-5	TGTGCTAGTGGTTTGGTTTACCTAGGGCTTCAGTACTTC	CASGLVYLGLQYF
TRBJ2-5	.	.	TRBV3-1	TGTGCCAGCAGCCAAGATCCGGTTACTCAAGAGACCCAGTACTTC	CASSQDPVTQETQYF
TRBJ1-1	once	.	TRBV20-1	TGCAGTGCTAGAGATGGGGCGACCGCCCATCCTGTAGCTTTCTTT	CSARDGATAHPVAFF
TRBJ2-3	.	.	TRBV27	TGTGCCAGCCGTCGCACGGAAACATTCACAGATACGCAGTATTTT	CASRRTETFTDTQYF
TRBJ2-6	.	.	TRBV29-1	TGCAGCGTTGCACGGTTCTCTGGGGCCAACGTCCTGACTTTC	CSVARFSGANVLTF